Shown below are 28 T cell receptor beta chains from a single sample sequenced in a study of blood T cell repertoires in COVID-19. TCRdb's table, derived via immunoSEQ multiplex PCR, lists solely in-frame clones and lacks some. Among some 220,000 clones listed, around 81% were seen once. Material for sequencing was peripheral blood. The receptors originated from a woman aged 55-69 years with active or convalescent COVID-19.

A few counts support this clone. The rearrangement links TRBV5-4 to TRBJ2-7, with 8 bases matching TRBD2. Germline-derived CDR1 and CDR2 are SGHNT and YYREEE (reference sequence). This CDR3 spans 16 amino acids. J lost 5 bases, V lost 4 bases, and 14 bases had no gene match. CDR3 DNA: TGTGCCAGCAGCCAAGACCTCGGGAGGGTGAGTCACGAGCAGTACTTC. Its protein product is CASSQDLGRVSHEQYF. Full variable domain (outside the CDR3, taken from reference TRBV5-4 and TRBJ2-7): ETGVTQSPTHLIKTRGQQVTLRCSSQSGHNTVSWYQQALGQGPQFIFQYYREEENGRGNFPPRFSGLQFPNYSSELNVNALELDDSALYLCASSQDLGRVSHEQYFGPGTRLTVT.

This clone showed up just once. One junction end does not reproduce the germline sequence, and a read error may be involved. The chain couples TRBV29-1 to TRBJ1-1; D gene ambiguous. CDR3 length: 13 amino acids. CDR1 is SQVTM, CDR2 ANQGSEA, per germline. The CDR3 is CSAGRHRNTKAFF. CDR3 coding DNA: TGCAGCGCTGGGAGACACCGGAACACTAAAGCTTTCTTT.

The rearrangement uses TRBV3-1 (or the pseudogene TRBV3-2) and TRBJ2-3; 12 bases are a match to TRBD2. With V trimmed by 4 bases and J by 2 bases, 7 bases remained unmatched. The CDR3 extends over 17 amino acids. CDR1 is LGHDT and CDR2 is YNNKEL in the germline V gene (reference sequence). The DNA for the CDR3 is TGTGCCAGCAGCCCTCTAGGACTAGCGGGGCTCACAGATACGCAGTATTTT. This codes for CASSPLGLAGLTDTQYF.

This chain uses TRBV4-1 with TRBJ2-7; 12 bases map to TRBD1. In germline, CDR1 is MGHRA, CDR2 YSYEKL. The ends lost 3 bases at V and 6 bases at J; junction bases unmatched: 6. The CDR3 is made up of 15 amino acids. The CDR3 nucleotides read TGCGCCAGCAGCCAGGGACAGGGGGCTCTGGGCGAGCAGTACTTC. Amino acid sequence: CASSQGQGALGEQYF.

The DNA of the CDR3 is TGTGCCACCAGCAGAGAAGGTCTCGAACAGGGGACTTCCTACGAGCAGTACTTC. Its translation is CATSREGLEQGTSYEQYF. This chain uses TRBV15 with TRBJ2-7, with a tentative D call TRBD1 (7 bases). V lost 0 bases to trimming and J lost 1 base, with 19 bases between them. Germline CDR1 LNHNV, CDR2 YYDKDF (reference sequence). This CDR3 has 18 residues.

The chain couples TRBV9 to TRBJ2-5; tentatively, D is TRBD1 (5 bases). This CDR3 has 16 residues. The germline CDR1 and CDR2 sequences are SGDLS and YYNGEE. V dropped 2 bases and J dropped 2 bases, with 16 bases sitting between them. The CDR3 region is CASSVHSDSLQETQYF. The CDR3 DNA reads TGTGCCAGCAGCGTCCACTCTGACAGCCTTCAAGAGACCCAGTACTTC.

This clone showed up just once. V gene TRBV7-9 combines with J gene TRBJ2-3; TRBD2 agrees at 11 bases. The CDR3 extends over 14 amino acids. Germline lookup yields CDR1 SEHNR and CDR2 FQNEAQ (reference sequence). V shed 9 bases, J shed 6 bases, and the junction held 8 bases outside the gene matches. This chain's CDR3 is CASDVASGGDTQYF. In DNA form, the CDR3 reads TGTGCCAGTGACGTGGCTAGCGGGGGGGATACGCAGTATTTT.

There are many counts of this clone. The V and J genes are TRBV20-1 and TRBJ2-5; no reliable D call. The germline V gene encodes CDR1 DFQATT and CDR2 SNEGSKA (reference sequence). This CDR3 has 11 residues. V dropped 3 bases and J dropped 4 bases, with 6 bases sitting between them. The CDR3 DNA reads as TGCAGTGCTAGTGAGGCAGAGACCCAGTACTTC. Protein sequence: CSASEAETQYF.

CDR3 bases: TGTGCCAGCAGCGTCGGACCGACAGACCAACAGTACTTC. Protein: CASSVGPTDQQYF. The chain links TRBV9 to TRBJ2-7, with D perhaps matching TRBD1 (5 bases). V was shortened by 2 bases and J by 10 bases, with 16 bases between the two germline ends. Germline CDR1 SGDLS, CDR2 YYNGEE. CDR3 length: 13 amino acids.

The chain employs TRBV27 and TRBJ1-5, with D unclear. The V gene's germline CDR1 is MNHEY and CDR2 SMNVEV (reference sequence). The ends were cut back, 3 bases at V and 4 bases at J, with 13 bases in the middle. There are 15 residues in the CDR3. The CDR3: CASSLAGFGNQPQHF. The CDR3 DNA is TGTGCCAGCAGTTTGGCAGGTTTCGGAAATCAGCCCCAGCATTTT.

In DNA form, the CDR3 reads TGTGCCAGCAGTTTCGCCCCGGGGTATGCTAATGAAAAACTGTTTTTT. Protein: CASSFAPGYANEKLFF. The chain joins TRBV28 to TRBJ1-4; no clear D. This CDR3 comprises 16 residues. The germline V and J ends were trimmed by 3 bases and 3 bases, with 14 bases remaining between them. Germline CDR1 and CDR2: MDHEN and SYDVKM.

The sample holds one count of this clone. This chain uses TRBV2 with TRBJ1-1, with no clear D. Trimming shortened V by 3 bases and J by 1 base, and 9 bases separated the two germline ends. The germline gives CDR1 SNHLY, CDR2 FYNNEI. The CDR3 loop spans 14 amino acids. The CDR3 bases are TGTGCCAGCAGTGAGCAGGTCCCGAACACTGAAGCTTTCTTT. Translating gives CASSEQVPNTEAFF.

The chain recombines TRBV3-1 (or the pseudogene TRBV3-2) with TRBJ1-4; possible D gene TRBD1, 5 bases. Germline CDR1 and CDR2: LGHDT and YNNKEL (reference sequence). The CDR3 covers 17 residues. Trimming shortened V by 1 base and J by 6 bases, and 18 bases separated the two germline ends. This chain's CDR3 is CASSQGGRREGDEKLFF. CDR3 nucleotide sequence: TGTGCCAGCAGCCAAGGGGGTAGGCGGGAAGGGGATGAAAAACTGTTTTTT.

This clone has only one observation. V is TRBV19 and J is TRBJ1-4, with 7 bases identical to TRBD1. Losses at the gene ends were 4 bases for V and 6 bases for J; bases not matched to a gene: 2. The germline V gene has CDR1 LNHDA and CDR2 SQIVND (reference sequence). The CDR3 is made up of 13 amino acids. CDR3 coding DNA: TGTGCCAGTAGTAGGGACAGAGATGAAAAACTGTTTTTT. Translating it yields CASSRDRDEKLFF.

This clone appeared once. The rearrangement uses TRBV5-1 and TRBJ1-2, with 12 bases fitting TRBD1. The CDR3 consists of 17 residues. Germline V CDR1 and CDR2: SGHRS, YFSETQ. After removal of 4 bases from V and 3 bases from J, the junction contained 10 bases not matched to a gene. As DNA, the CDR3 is TGCGCCAGCAGCCCCCGGGACAGGGGGCCTCTTTACTATGGCTACACCTTC. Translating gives CASSPRDRGPLYYGYTF.

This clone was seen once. The CDR3 DNA reads TGTGCCAGCAGCTTCACTAGCGGGGGACTTTACGAGCAGTACTTC. Translation: CASSFTSGGLYEQYF. The V call is TRBV7-2, the J call TRBJ2-7, with TRBD2 identical over 11 bases. This CDR3 contains 15 residues. V lost 3 bases, J lost 4 bases, and 5 bases stayed unmatched. The V gene's germline CDR1 is SGHTA and CDR2 FQGNSA.

The CDR3 region has the DNA TGCAGCGTTGGGACCGGGACAGGGTTAACAGATACGCAGTATTTT. Encoded protein: CSVGTGTGLTDTQYF. The chain uses TRBV29-1 and TRBJ2-3; 9 nucleotides match TRBD1. J lost 3 bases, V lost 4 bases, and 8 bases had no gene match. The V gene's germline CDR1 is SQVTM and CDR2 ANQGSEA. The CDR3 is 15 residues long.

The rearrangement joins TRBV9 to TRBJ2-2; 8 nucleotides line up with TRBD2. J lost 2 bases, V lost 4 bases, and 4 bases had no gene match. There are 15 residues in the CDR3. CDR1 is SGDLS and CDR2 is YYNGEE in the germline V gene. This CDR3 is CASSFSGDNTGELFF. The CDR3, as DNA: TGTGCCAGCAGCTTTAGCGGGGATAACACCGGGGAGCTGTTTTTT.

The CDR3 sequence: CASGPSGSYGYTF. The CDR3 nucleotides read TGTGCTAGTGGCCCCTCGGGGTCCTATGGCTACACCTTC. The gene calls are TRBV12-5 and TRBJ1-2; D uncertain. V was cut by 6 bases and J by 4 bases, with 12 bases left in between. Per germline, CDR1 LGHNT and CDR2 FRNRAP. The CDR3 is made up of 13 amino acids. The entire variable domain, with the rest obtained from reference TRBV12-5 and TRBJ1-2, is as follows: DARVTQTPRHKVTEMGQEVTMRCQPILGHNTVFWYRQTMMQGLELLAYFRNRAPLDDSGMPKDRFSAEMPDATLATLKIQPSEPRDSAVYFCASGPSGSYGYTFGSGTRLTVV.

This chain's CDR3 is CSVHPTGVTDTQYF. CDR3 DNA: TGCAGCGTTCACCCGACCGGGGTCACAGATACGCAGTATTTT. This chain joins TRBV29-1 and TRBJ2-3, with TRBD2 as a possible D gene (5 bases). Germline-derived CDR1 and CDR2 are SQVTM and ANQGSEA. There are 14 residues in the CDR3. V lost 5 bases and J 2 bases, leaving 14 bases between the germline ends.

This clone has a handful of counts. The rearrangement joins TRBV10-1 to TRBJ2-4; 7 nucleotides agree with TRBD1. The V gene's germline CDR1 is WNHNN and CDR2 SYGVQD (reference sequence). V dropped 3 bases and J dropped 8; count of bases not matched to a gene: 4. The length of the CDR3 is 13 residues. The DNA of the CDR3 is TGCGCCAGCAGTGAAGGGGGCGCGGACATTCAGTACTTC. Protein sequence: CASSEGGADIQYF.

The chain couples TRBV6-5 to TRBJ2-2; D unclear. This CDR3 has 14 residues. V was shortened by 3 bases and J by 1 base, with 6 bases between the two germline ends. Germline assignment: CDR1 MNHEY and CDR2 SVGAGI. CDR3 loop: CASSYRGNTGELFF. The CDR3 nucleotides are TGTGCCAGCAGTTATAGAGGGAACACCGGGGAGCTGTTTTTT.

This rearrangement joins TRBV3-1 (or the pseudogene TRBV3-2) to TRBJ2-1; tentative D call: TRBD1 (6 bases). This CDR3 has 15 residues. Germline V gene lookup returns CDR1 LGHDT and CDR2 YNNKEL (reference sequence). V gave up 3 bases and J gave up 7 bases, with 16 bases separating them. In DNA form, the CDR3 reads TGTGCCAGCAGCCATGGGACACGAGACCTAAATGAGCAGTTCTTC. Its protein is CASSHGTRDLNEQFF.

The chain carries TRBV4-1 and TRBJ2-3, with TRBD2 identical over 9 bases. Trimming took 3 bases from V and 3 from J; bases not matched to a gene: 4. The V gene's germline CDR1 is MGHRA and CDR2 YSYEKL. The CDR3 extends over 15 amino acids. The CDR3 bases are TGCGCCAGCAGCCAGATTAGCGGGAGTACAGATACGCAGTATTTT. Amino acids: CASSQISGSTDTQYF.

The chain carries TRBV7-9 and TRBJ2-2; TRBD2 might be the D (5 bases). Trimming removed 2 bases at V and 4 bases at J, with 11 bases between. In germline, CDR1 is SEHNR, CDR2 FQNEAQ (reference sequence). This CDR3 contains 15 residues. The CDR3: CASSLTLTSTGELFF. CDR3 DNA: TGTGCCAGCAGCTTAACCCTTACTAGCACCGGGGAGCTGTTTTTT.

CDR3 sequence: CASAAGPTDTQYF. CDR3 bases: TGTGCCAGCGCCGCGGGGCCCACAGATACGCAGTATTTT. The J gene is TRBJ2-3, the V gene TRBV7-8; maybe TRBD2 (6 bases). Germline V lookup: CDR1 SGHVS, CDR2 FQNEAQ. Trimming took off 8 bases at V and 2 bases at J, with 11 bases between the two ends. There are 13 residues in the CDR3. Variable domain in full (rest from reference TRBV7-8 and TRBJ2-3): GAGVSQSPRYKVAKRGQDVALRCDPISGHVSLFWYQQALGQGPEFLTYFQNEAQLDKSGLPSDRFFAERPEGSVSTLKIQRTQQEDSAVYLCASAAGPTDTQYFGPGTRLTVL.

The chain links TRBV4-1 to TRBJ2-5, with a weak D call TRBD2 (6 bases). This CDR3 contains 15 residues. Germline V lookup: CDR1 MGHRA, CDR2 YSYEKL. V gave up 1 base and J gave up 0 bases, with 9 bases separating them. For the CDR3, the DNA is TGCGCCAGCAGCCAAGTGGCGGGGAACCAAGAGACCCAGTACTTC. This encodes CASSQVAGNQETQYF.

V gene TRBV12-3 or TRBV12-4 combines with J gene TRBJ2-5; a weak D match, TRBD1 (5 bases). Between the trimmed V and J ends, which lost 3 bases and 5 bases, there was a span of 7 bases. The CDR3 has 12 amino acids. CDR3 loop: CASSFYRETQYF. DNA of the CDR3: TGTGCCAGCAGTTTCTACAGGGAGACCCAGTACTTC.